This TCR beta chain was identified during a study of blood T cell repertoires in COVID-19. Germline V CDR1 and CDR2: LGHNT, FRNRAP. V lost 3 bases and J 5 bases, leaving 13 bases between the germline ends. The CDR3 is 14 amino acids. Measured with immunoSEQ multiplex PCR; TCRdb has only the in-frame clones, and not every one. The table includes just over 650,000 clones, 80% to 90% detected once. Sequencing input: peripheral blood. The clonotype was recovered from a woman aged 18-29 years with acute or convalescent COVID-19. The rearrangement links TRBV12-5 to TRBJ2-5, with D possibly TRBD2 on 6 matching bases. The CDR3 here is CASGLGPEGETQYF. DNA for the CDR3: TGTGCTAGTGGTTTAGGGCCGGAGGGGGAGACCCAGTACTTC.